This T cell receptor beta chain was captured by sequencing in a study of cytomegalovirus exposure and HLA in healthy donors. The overall study: Out of about 170 million T cells, an earlier analysis found fewer than 140 million unique TCR beta sequences in total.

CDR1 SEHNR and CDR2 FQNEAQ come from the germline V gene (reference sequence). The CDR3 loop spans 17 amino acids. With 5 bases clipped from V and 0 bases from J, the junction kept 8 bases outside the gene matches. The count of this clone is one. Researchers ran the PCR with 60 Vbeta and 13 Jbeta primers. TCRdb's copy holds only in-frame clones and misses some; the assay was immunoSEQ multiplex PCR. The table has 160,000 or so clones, 80% to 90% seen once. The V gene is TRBV7-9, the J gene TRBJ2-1; 9 bases align to TRBD2. Sequencing was performed on PBMCs. The source of this sequence is a middle-aged man in good health and CMV-seropositive. The CDR3 sequence is CASSGRSGGSSYNEQFF. The CDR3, as DNA: TGTGCCAGCAGCGGTCGTAGCGGGGGAAGCTCCTACAATGAGCAGTTCTTC. The complete variable domain, with remaining parts taken from reference TRBV7-9 and TRBJ2-1, reads DTGVSQNPRHKITKRGQNVTFRCDPISEHNRLYWYRQTLGQGPEFLTYFQNEAQLEKSRLLSDRFSAERPKGSFSTLEIQRTEQGDSAMYLCASSGRSGGSSYNEQFFGPGTRLTVL.